This T cell receptor beta chain was profiled in a study of blood T cell repertoires in COVID-19. Study in general: The study drew acute and convalescent COVID-19 samples from the United States, Italy and Spain. Sample material is recorded as cDNA or gDNA derived from T cells, B-cell-depleted T cells, or PBMCs.

V lost 9 bases, J lost 1 base, and 2 bases stayed unmatched. The CDR3 extends over 13 amino acids. The germline gives CDR1 KGHDR, CDR2 SFDVKD. Per the original methods: Researchers report that nucleated cell counts were estimated from reference gene primer amplification. The data were produced by immunoSEQ multiplex PCR, yet TCRdb's version contains in-frame clones alone and is incomplete. V and J calls and clone size are as listed in that table; D and trimming were resolved from the DNA. There are a few hundred thousand clones in the sample; roughly 80% occur only once, and 3.4% lies in the top ten. The table lists this clone with a count of one.

This receptor was identified in a woman aged 18-35 years with acute or convalescent COVID-19. The specimen was peripheral blood. This chain connects TRBV24-1 to TRBJ1-3; 7 bases fit TRBD1. The CDR3 is CATGTASGNTIYF. In DNA, the CDR3 is TGTGCCACCGGGACAGCATCTGGAAACACCATATATTTT.